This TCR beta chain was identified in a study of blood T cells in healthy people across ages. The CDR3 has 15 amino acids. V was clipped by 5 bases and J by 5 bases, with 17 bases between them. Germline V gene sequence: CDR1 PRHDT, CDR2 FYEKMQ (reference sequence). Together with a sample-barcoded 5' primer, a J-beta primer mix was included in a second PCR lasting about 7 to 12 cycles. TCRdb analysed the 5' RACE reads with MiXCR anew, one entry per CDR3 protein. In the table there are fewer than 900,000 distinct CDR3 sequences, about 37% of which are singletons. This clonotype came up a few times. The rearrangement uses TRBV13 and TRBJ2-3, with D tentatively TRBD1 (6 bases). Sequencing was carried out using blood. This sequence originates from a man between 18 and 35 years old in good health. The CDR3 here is CASSARGGNRDTQYF. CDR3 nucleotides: TGTGCCAGCAGCGCCCGAGGGGGAAACAGAGATACGCAGTATTTT.